The 15 T cell receptor beta chains given below trace back to one sample, sequenced in a study of shared clonotypes between healthy human individuals. Using immunoSEQ multiplex PCR, the repertoire was profiled, and TCRdb retains in-frame clones only, with some absent. The profile covers some 360,000 clones, with 73% appearing a single time and 10% taken by the ten largest. Sequences were obtained from memory CD4+ T cells sorted from blood. As for subset: CD45RA-negative fraction. The receptors stem from a man aged 30 to 39 in good health.

Remarks on this clone: Other DNA sequences in the sample encode the same CDR3. This chain joins TRBV30 and TRBJ2-7, with D uncertain. The germline V gene encodes CDR1 GTSNPN and CDR2 SVGIG (reference sequence). CDR3 length: 12 residues. V was cut by 0 bases and J by 0 bases, with 3 bases left in between. DNA for the CDR3: TGTGCCTGGAGTGTCAGCTCCTACGAGCAGTACTTC. Encoded protein: CAWSVSSYEQYF.

The chain couples TRBV28 to TRBJ1-1; 7 bases agree with TRBD1. J lost 5 bases, V lost 6 bases, and 15 bases had no gene match. From germline, CDR1 is MDHEN and CDR2 SYDVKM. This CDR3 region has 16 residues. For the CDR3, the DNA is TGTGCCAGCAGCCTTCCCCTGACAGGGAGGTCAACTGAAGCTTTCTTT. Amino acid sequence: CASSLPLTGRSTEAFF.

This clone was detected only a few times. The chain is built from TRBV28 and TRBJ2-3, with D uncertain. Trimming left V 2 bases short and J 4 bases short, with 1 base between. Germline loops: CDR1 MDHEN, CDR2 SYDVKM. There are 11 residues in the CDR3. The CDR3 sequence is CASSLPDTQYF. The CDR3 DNA follows: TGTGCCAGCAGTTTACCAGATACGCAGTATTTT.

This chain links TRBV15 with TRBJ2-3; 11 bases are shared with TRBD1. The CDR3 length is 15 residues. The trim removed 3 bases at V and 5 bases at J, leaving 4 bases unmatched. Germline V gene sequence: CDR1 LNHNV, CDR2 YYDKDF (reference sequence). CDR3 protein: CATSRDRGHGDTQYF. CDR3 nucleotides: TGTGCCACCAGCAGGGACAGGGGGCATGGAGATACGCAGTATTTT.

The chain couples TRBV5-1 to TRBJ2-3; 11 bases are shared with TRBD2. The trim removed 3 bases at V and 8 bases at J, leaving 8 bases unmatched. Germline loops: CDR1 SGHRS, CDR2 YFSETQ. The CDR3 loop spans 15 amino acids. In DNA form, the CDR3 reads TGCGCCAGCAGCTCCCAGACTAGCGGGGTTGGTACGCAGTATTTT. This codes for CASSSQTSGVGTQYF. Based on the CDR3 plus reference TRBV5-1 and TRBJ2-3, the full variable domain is KAGVTQTPRYLIKTRGQQVTLSCSPISGHRSVSWYQQTPGQGLQFLFEYFSETQRNKGNFPGRFSGRQFSNSRSEMNVSTLELGDSALYLCASSSQTSGVGTQYFGPGTRLTVL.

In regard to this clone: In the same sample, other DNA sequences code for this CDR3. This sequence joins TRBV5-1 and TRBJ2-3; D possibly matches TRBD1 or TRBD2 (6 bases each). Germline V gene data show CDR1 as SGHRS and CDR2 as YFSETQ. CDR3 length: 15 residues. V gave up 1 base and J gave up 0 bases, with 9 bases separating them. CDR3 region: CASSLRGVSTDTQYF. For the CDR3, the DNA is TGCGCCAGCAGCTTGAGGGGGGTCAGCACAGATACGCAGTATTTT.

This sequence joins TRBV6-1 and TRBJ1-5; D call uncertain. The CDR3 spans 14 residues. Germline V gene data show CDR1 as MNHNS and CDR2 as SASEGT. Trimming removed 7 bases at V and 3 bases at J, with 13 bases between. The CDR3 sequence is CASNGGSTNQPQHF. CDR3 sequence (DNA): TGTGCCAGCAATGGAGGCAGTACCAATCAGCCCCAGCATTTT.

The V and J genes are TRBV19 and TRBJ2-1; 7 bases are a match to TRBD1. The CDR3 runs 14 residues. V shed 5 bases and J 7 bases; nucleotides not matched to a gene: 8. CDR1 is LNHDA, CDR2 SQIVND, per germline (reference sequence). The CDR3 nucleotides read TGTGCCAGTAGTGGATACGGGACAGATAATGAGCAGTTCTTC. Its protein product is CASSGYGTDNEQFF.

This chain joins TRBV18 and TRBJ2-3; a possible D gene is TRBD1 (6 bases). Germline V gene lookup returns CDR1 KGHSH and CDR2 LQKENI. This CDR3 comprises 14 residues. V shed 2 bases and J shed 5 bases, with 11 bases lying between them. Here the CDR3 DNA reads TGTGCCAGCTCACCAAGACAGGTGGGAGATACGCAGTATTTT. This sequence encodes CASSPRQVGDTQYF.

V usage is TRBV2 and J usage is TRBJ2-7, with D possibly being TRBD1 (5 bases). The V gene lost 2 bases and the J gene lost 3 bases, with 5 bases spanning the gap. Germline V lookup: CDR1 SNHLY, CDR2 FYNNEI. The CDR3 loop spans 12 amino acids. CDR3 coding DNA: TGTGCCAGCAGTGAAAGGGGCTACGAGCAGTACTTC. Its protein product is CASSERGYEQYF.

The sample holds a few counts of this clone. This chain uses TRBV6-5 with TRBJ2-7; no definite D call. The V gene lost 2 bases and the J gene lost 3 bases, with 2 bases spanning the gap. Germline-derived CDR1 and CDR2 are MNHEY and SVGAGI. CDR3 length equals 11 residues. The CDR3 sequence: CASSYNYEQYF. As DNA, the CDR3 is TGTGCCAGCAGTTACAACTACGAGCAGTACTTC.

In regard to this clone: Other DNA sequences in the same sample also yield this CDR3. The V gene is TRBV7-2, the J gene TRBJ1-5, with D hard to call. V lost 1 base, J lost 0 bases, and 7 bases lay in between. This CDR3 is built from 15 residues. Per germline, CDR1 SGHTA and CDR2 FQGNSA. Written as DNA, the CDR3 is TGTGCCAGCAGCTTAGGAGGGTTTAGCAATCAGCCCCAGCATTTT. Its translation: CASSLGGFSNQPQHF. The entire variable domain, with the rest obtained from reference TRBV7-2 and TRBJ1-5, is as follows: GAGVSQSPSNKVTEKGKDVELRCDPISGHTALYWYRQSLGQGLEFLIYFQGNSAPDKSGLPSDRFSAERTGGSVSTLTIQRTQQEDSAVYLCASSLGGFSNQPQHFGDGTRLSIL.

The J gene is TRBJ1-4, the V gene TRBV5-1; 9 nucleotides line up with TRBD1. Per the germline V gene, CDR1 is SGHRS and CDR2 is YFSETQ. There are 14 residues in the CDR3. V lost 4 bases, J lost 6 bases, and 4 bases stayed unmatched. This CDR3 is CASSGGQGYEKLFF. CDR3 DNA sequence: TGCGCCAGCAGCGGGGGACAGGGTTATGAAAAACTGTTTTTT.

V is TRBV6-5 and J is TRBJ2-3, with 7 bases fitting TRBD2. V dropped 2 bases and J dropped 3; count of bases not matched to a gene: 5. Germline-derived CDR1 and CDR2 are MNHEY and SVGAGI. There are 15 residues in the CDR3. The CDR3 loop reads CASSYGGGPTDTQYF. The CDR3 DNA reads as TGTGCCAGCAGTTACGGGGGAGGGCCGACAGATACGCAGTATTTT.

The rearrangement uses TRBV5-1 and TRBJ2-3, with D perhaps TRBD1 (6 bases). The CDR3 sequence is 14 residues long. With 4 bases removed from V and 5 bases from J, the gap between germline ends came to 14 bases. Germline CDR1 is SGHRS and CDR2 is YFSETQ. Here the CDR3 reads CASSTGTNRDTQYF. CDR3 DNA: TGCGCCAGCAGCACCGGGACAAACAGAGATACGCAGTATTTT.